This passage covers 5 T cell receptor beta chains from one sample sequenced in a study of tumor-infiltrating lymphocytes in primary liver carcinoma. The authors took blood RNA from unsorted whole blood and also extracted germline DNA. TCR beta cDNA was made from 400 to 500 ng total RNA with a constant-region primer. Three nested multiplex PCR rounds, a slightly modified ARM-PCR method, built the TCR beta libraries. Both of the initial two PCR rounds ran for 10 cycles and employed TRBV1-TRBV30 forward primers alongside a C-beta reverse primer. TCRdb redid the calling of the multiplex PCR reads with MiXCR, one entry per CDR3 protein. The table has about 330,000 distinct CDR3 sequences, 65% seen once; the top ten hold 5.5% to 7%. The specimen was peripheral blood. These receptor sequences come from a man aged 35-49 years with primary liver carcinoma and hepatitis B virus infection.

As to this clonotype: The junction departs from germline at one end; a sequencing error may be responsible. The V and J genes are TRBV11-2 and TRBJ2-1; D is perhaps TRBD1 or TRBD2 (5 bases each). The CDR3 totals 15 residues. CDR1 SGHAT and CDR2 FQNNGV come from the germline V gene. The CDR3 DNA reads TGTGCCGGCAGTCGGAGGCAGGGAGAGGGGAATGGGCAGTTCTTC. It translates to CAGSRRQGEGNGQFF.

Of note for this clonotype: A read error may be the cause here, since a much bigger clone is one base away. V is TRBV6-5 and J is TRBJ2-7; D might be TRBD2 (6 bases). The germline V gene has CDR1 MNHEY and CDR2 SVGAGI. This CDR3 is 13 amino acids long. The CDR3 loop is CASTGGDSYELYF. CDR3 in DNA: TGTGCCAGCACTGGCGGGGACTCCTACGAGCTGTACTTC.

This clonotype appeared many times. V is TRBV4-2 and J is TRBJ2-5; 12 positions agree with TRBD2. The CDR3 loop spans 15 amino acids. V dropped 6 bases and J dropped 7; count of bases not matched to a gene: 9. CDR1 is LGHNA and CDR2 is YNFKEQ in the germline V gene. The CDR3 reads CASRKLAGGPGTQYF. DNA of the CDR3: TGTGCCAGCAGAAAGCTAGCGGGAGGGCCGGGGACCCAGTACTTC.

Remarks on this clonotype: One junction end disagrees with the germline gene, perhaps due to a read error. The chain employs TRBV2 and TRBJ1-1; 8 nucleotides agree with TRBD1. This CDR3 has 16 amino acids. CDR1 is SNHLY, CDR2 FYNNEI, per germline. In nucleotides, the CDR3 is TGTGCCAGCAGTGAATCGGGGACAGGCGGTGACACTGAGGCTTTCTTT. Residues: CASSESGTGGDTEAFF.

The CDR3 DNA is TGTGCCAGCGGCCCCCCACCCGGACTCGCGAGGAAAGAGCAGTTCTTC. Translating gives CASGPPPGLARKEQFF. The V call is TRBV11-1, the J call TRBJ2-1; D is possibly TRBD2 (5 bases). The CDR3 runs 16 residues. Germline V CDR1 and CDR2: SGHAT, FQDESV (reference sequence). V was cut by 8 bases and J by 10 bases, with 27 bases left in between.